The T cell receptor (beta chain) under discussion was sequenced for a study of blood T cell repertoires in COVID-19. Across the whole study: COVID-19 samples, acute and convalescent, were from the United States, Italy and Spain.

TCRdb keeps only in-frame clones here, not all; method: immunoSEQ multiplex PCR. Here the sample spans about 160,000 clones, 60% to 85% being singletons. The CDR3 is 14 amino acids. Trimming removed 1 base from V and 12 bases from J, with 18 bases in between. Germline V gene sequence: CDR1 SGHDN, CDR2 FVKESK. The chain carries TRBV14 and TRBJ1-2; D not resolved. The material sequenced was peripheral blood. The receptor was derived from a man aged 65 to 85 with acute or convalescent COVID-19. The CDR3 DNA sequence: TGTGCCAGCAGCCAAGGCGGAACCCTTCGCTTCCACACCTTC. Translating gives CASSQGGTLRFHTF.